This T cell receptor beta chain derives from a study of long-term antiretroviral therapy in people with HIV. In the study overall: The 2015 immediate-ART recommendation came about a decade after the earliest samples.

Turning to this clone: Its target is not known.

The CDR3 contains 11 residues. The V end was cut by 7 bases, the J end by 7 bases, with 10 bases between. Germline values: CDR1 SNHLY, CDR2 FYNNEI. Researchers report immunoSEQ v3.0 was run at survey level. The protocol was immunoSEQ multiplex PCR, while the TCRdb copy is restricted to in-frame clones and leaves out a portion. Seen here are more than 6,000 clones, around 74% observed once, and the top ten hold 15% to 19%. Study results and caveats: An increase in diversity followed ART, yet levels stayed below transplant donor controls. Specimen acquisition occurred between the mid-2000s and the late 2010s, potentially under older ART regimens.

The input for sequencing was unsorted PBMCs, taken 0.5 years before starting antiretroviral therapy. The chain uses TRBV2 and TRBJ1-2; perhaps TRBD1 as D (5 bases). This TCR was recovered from a man between 40 and 49 years old with HIV. Here the CDR3 reads CASKGTGGYTF. The CDR3 DNA reads TGTGCCAGCAAGGGGACCGGTGGCTACACCTTC.